This T cell receptor (beta chain) is drawn from a study of T cell responses to AZD1222 COVID-19 vaccine. Method: immunoSEQ multiplex PCR; TCRdb's copy keeps in-frame clones and lacks some. The sample shows around 190,000 clones, approximately 92% of them seen only once. This CDR3 is built from 11 residues. Germline-derived CDR1 and CDR2 are GTSNPN and SVGIG (reference sequence). This TCR came from an adult in good health. The input for sequencing was peripheral blood, taken on day 0 of AZD1222 vaccination. V usage is TRBV30 and J usage is TRBJ1-2; D is possibly TRBD1 (5 bases). CDR3 amino acids: CASSQAGGYTF. The DNA for the CDR3 is TGTGCAAGCTCACAGGCGGGCGGCTACACCTTC.